One sample yielded the 28 T cell receptor beta chains listed below, sequenced in a study of blood T cell repertoires in COVID-19. Here immunoSEQ multiplex PCR was the method, and the copy in TCRdb shows in-frame clones only, minus some. The data show some 200,000 clones, with about 88% seen just once and roughly 2.8% held by the top ten. Sample: PBMCs or T cells enriched from blood (not recorded which). The receptors derive from a woman under 40 who had recovered from COVID-19.

V and J are TRBV10-3 and TRBJ2-1; possibly TRBD2 for D (6 bases). This CDR3 is built from 14 residues. V lost 8 bases and J 7 bases, leaving 18 bases between the germline ends. Germline V lookup: CDR1 ENHRY, CDR2 SYGVKD. The CDR3 sequence is CAIYRGGVGNEQFF. CDR3 bases: TGTGCCATCTATAGGGGCGGGGTCGGTAATGAGCAGTTCTTC.

The chain employs TRBV12-3 or TRBV12-4 and TRBJ2-1; TRBD1 aligns across 7 bases. J lost 13 bases, V lost 3 bases, and 3 bases had no gene match. The length of the CDR3 is 11 residues. Here the CDR3 reads CASSFDRVQFF. DNA for the CDR3: TGTGCCAGCAGTTTCGACAGGGTTCAGTTCTTC.

The chain carries TRBV4-1 and TRBJ2-7, with TRBD1 matching over 8 bases. This CDR3 spans 17 amino acids. Germline V gives CDR1 MGHRA, CDR2 YSYEKL. J gave up 2 bases and V 1 base, and 10 bases lay outside the gene matches. As DNA, the CDR3 is TGCGCCAGCAGCCAAGCCCGGACAGGGAGAAGGACCTACGAGCAGTACTTC. The encoded protein is CASSQARTGRRTYEQYF.

The rearrangement uses TRBV15 and TRBJ1-4, with TRBD1 matching over 7 bases. Trimming cost V 1 base and J 7 bases; bases outside gene matches: 3. Germline V gene sequence: CDR1 LNHNV, CDR2 YYDKDF (reference sequence). This CDR3 is 14 amino acids long. The DNA of the CDR3 is TGTGCCACCAGCAGAGCGCAGGGGGTTGAAAAACTGTTTTTT. It encodes CATSRAQGVEKLFF.

CDR3 sequence: CASSQTSGTRNEKLFF. CDR3 nucleotides: TGTGCCAGCAGCCAGACCTCCGGGACAAGAAATGAAAAACTGTTTTTT. J is TRBJ1-4 and V is TRBV3-1 (or the pseudogene TRBV3-2); the D gene is possibly TRBD1 (6 bases). The germline gives CDR1 LGHDT, CDR2 YNNKEL (reference sequence). V lost 3 bases and J 5 bases, leaving 16 bases between the germline ends. The CDR3 is made up of 16 amino acids.

The V and J genes are TRBV5-1 and TRBJ2-3; TRBD2 matches at 14 bases. CDR3 length equals 17 residues. The germline V gene encodes CDR1 SGHRS and CDR2 YFSETQ. J was trimmed by 0 bases and V by 3 bases; bases with no gene match: 3. The CDR3 region is CASSWTSGGPSTDTQYF. The CDR3 nucleotides read TGCGCCAGCAGCTGGACTAGCGGGGGGCCAAGCACAGATACGCAGTATTTT. Filled out from reference TRBV5-1 and TRBJ2-3, the complete variable domain reads KAGVTQTPRYLIKTRGQQVTLSCSPISGHRSVSWYQQTPGQGLQFLFEYFSETQRNKGNFPGRFSGRQFSNSRSEMNVSTLELGDSALYLCASSWTSGGPSTDTQYFGPGTRLTVL.

The CDR3 spells CASSGHDNQPQHF. The DNA of the CDR3 is TGTGCCAGCTCGGGACACGACAATCAGCCCCAGCATTTT. This rearrangement joins TRBV16 to TRBJ1-5; tentative D call: TRBD1 (6 bases). The germline V and J ends were trimmed by 8 bases and 3 bases, with 11 bases remaining between them. This CDR3 is built from 13 residues. CDR1 KGHSY and CDR2 FQNENV come from the germline V gene.

The CDR3, as DNA: TGTGCCAGCAGTTTAAGCGGACCCTATAGCAATCAGCCCCAGCATTTT. The encoded protein is CASSLSGPYSNQPQHF. The rearrangement links TRBV27 to TRBJ1-5; no reliable D call. The CDR3 is 16 amino acids. CDR1 MNHEY and CDR2 SMNVEV come from the germline V gene (reference sequence). Trimming took off 2 bases at V and 0 bases at J, with 11 bases between the two ends.

The CDR3 region is CATLRRGETYEQYF. The CDR3, as DNA: TGTGCCACCTTGCGCCGGGGGGAAACCTACGAGCAGTACTTC. The chain links TRBV9 to TRBJ2-7; TRBD2 matches at 7 bases. This CDR3 is 14 amino acids long. Germline lookup yields CDR1 SGDLS and CDR2 YYNGEE. The V gene end was trimmed by 9 bases and the J gene end by 2 bases; junction bases not matched to a gene: 11.

This clone was detected ten times or more. The chain joins TRBV2 to TRBJ1-3; no clear D. The V and J ends lost 4 bases and 0 bases respectively, with 10 bases between them. This CDR3 is 15 amino acids long. In germline, CDR1 is SNHLY, CDR2 FYNNEI. The CDR3 is CASSVDSYSGNTIYF. In nucleotides, the CDR3 is TGTGCCAGCAGTGTCGACTCCTACTCTGGAAACACCATATATTTT.

The chain couples TRBV10-2 to TRBJ2-3; 12 bases agree with TRBD2. The CDR3 consists of 16 residues. V lost 5 bases and J lost 2; bases outside the gene matches: 5. CDR1 and CDR2 from the germline V gene are WSHSY and SAAADI. Here the CDR3 reads CASSRLAGDPTDTQYF. CDR3 nucleotides: TGCGCCAGCAGTAGACTAGCGGGGGACCCCACAGATACGCAGTATTTT.

The chain is built from TRBV3-1 (or the pseudogene TRBV3-2) and TRBJ1-3, with D possibly being TRBD1 (5 bases). Trimming stripped 5 bases from V and 0 bases from J, with 8 bases between. Germline V gives CDR1 LGHDT, CDR2 YNNKEL (reference sequence). This CDR3 contains 14 residues. Written as DNA, the CDR3 is TGTGCCAGCAGCTCGGGACTCTCTGGAAACACCATATATTTT. Protein sequence: CASSSGLSGNTIYF.

The V gene is TRBV5-6, the J gene TRBJ1-5, with no clear D. Per germline, CDR1 SGHDT and CDR2 YYEEEE. V was clipped by 2 bases and J by 4 bases, with 10 bases between them. This CDR3 has 14 amino acids. The CDR3 bases are TGTGCCAGCAGCTTTCCCGGTTTGAATCAGCCCCAGCATTTT. Residues: CASSFPGLNQPQHF.

This clone was recorded only once. V and J are TRBV19 and TRBJ2-1; 9 bases are a match to TRBD2. V lost 4 bases and J lost 1; bases outside the gene matches: 5. Germline V gene data show CDR1 as LNHDA and CDR2 as SQIVND (reference sequence). The CDR3 loop spans 16 amino acids. CDR3 region: CASSSGTSPSYNEQFF. CDR3 DNA: TGTGCCAGTAGTAGCGGGACTAGCCCTTCCTACAATGAGCAGTTCTTC.

This clone has a single count. This chain links TRBV14 with TRBJ2-4; D possibly corresponds to TRBD2 (5 bases). There are 16 residues in the CDR3. Trimming removed 3 bases at V and 3 bases at J, with 15 bases between. Germline V lookup: CDR1 SGHDN, CDR2 FVKESK. DNA for the CDR3: TGTGCCAGCAGCCACCGAGGAGGAGCCAACAAAAACATTCAGTACTTC. This gives the protein CASSHRGGANKNIQYF.

The chain combines TRBV4-1 with TRBJ2-7; TRBD1 agrees at 7 bases. CDR3 size: 14 residues. The junction had 5 bases not matched to a gene; V was cut back by 2 bases and J by 4 bases. Germline values: CDR1 MGHRA, CDR2 YSYEKL. CDR3 coding DNA: TGCGCCAGCAGCCAACCGGGACAGCGTTACGAGCAGTACTTC. This sequence encodes CASSQPGQRYEQYF.

This clone appeared a few times. In nucleotides, the CDR3 is TGCGCCAGCAGCAGGACAGGGATTAATGAAAAACTGTTTTTT. Translating gives CASSRTGINEKLFF. The J gene is TRBJ1-4, the V gene TRBV5-1, with TRBD1 matching 8 bases. The CDR3 is made up of 14 amino acids. In germline, CDR1 is SGHRS, CDR2 YFSETQ. Trimming removed 4 bases from V and 4 bases from J; junction bases left unmatched: 3. The full variable domain, in which reference TRBV5-1 and TRBJ1-4 provide the parts outside the CDR3, is KAGVTQTPRYLIKTRGQQVTLSCSPISGHRSVSWYQQTPGQGLQFLFEYFSETQRNKGNFPGRFSGRQFSNSRSEMNVSTLELGDSALYLCASSRTGINEKLFFGSGTQLSVL.

The genes are TRBV29-1 and TRBJ2-3, with D perhaps TRBD2 (6 bases). V was cut by 6 bases and J by 9 bases, with 16 bases left in between. The CDR3 extends over 12 amino acids. The germline V gene has CDR1 SQVTM and CDR2 ANQGSEA. CDR3 coding DNA: TGCAGCGTAGGGGTCCTCCGGGGGACGCAGTATTTT. It specifies CSVGVLRGTQYF.

The sample holds a few counts of this clone. CDR3 coding DNA: TGTGCCAGCAACATAAATGGGGGACTCTATGGCTACACCTTC. Its protein is CASNINGGLYGYTF. The chain links TRBV7-2 to TRBJ1-2; a weak D match, TRBD1 (5 bases). Germline V gene data show CDR1 as SGHTA and CDR2 as FQGNSA. Between the trimmed V and J ends, which lost 7 bases and 4 bases, there was a span of 16 bases. The CDR3 spans 14 residues.

This clone was observed many times. V is TRBV6-6 and J is TRBJ2-7, with 11 bases identical to TRBD1. Per the germline V gene, CDR1 is MNHNY and CDR2 is SVGAGI (reference sequence). The CDR3 extends over 13 amino acids. The junction had 6 bases not matched to a gene; V was cut back by 7 bases and J by 7 bases. DNA for the CDR3: TGTGCCAGCAAAGGACAGGGGGCGGGTGAGCAGTACTTC. It specifies CASKGQGAGEQYF.

This clone was counted once. This sequence joins TRBV27 and TRBJ2-7; 11 nucleotides line up with TRBD2. This CDR3 spans 17 amino acids. Looked up from germline, CDR1 is MNHEY and CDR2 is SMNVEV (reference sequence). The V segment lost 2 bases and the J segment 0 bases; nucleotides outside the gene matches: 6. The CDR3 DNA reads TGTGCCAGCAGTTTACTTCTAGCGGGGGGTCTCTCCTACGAGCAGTACTTC. It translates to CASSLLLAGGLSYEQYF.

V gene TRBV2 combines with J gene TRBJ1-2, with D maybe TRBD1 (6 bases). CDR3 length: 14 residues. CDR1 is SNHLY, CDR2 FYNNEI, per germline. V lost 5 bases and J lost 4, with 14 bases in between. CDR3 amino acids: CASSTGMGFYGYTF. In nucleotides, the CDR3 is TGTGCCAGCAGTACAGGGATGGGGTTCTATGGCTACACCTTC.

The chain couples TRBV5-5 to TRBJ1-1, with a possible D match to TRBD1 (5 bases). Germline V CDR1 and CDR2: SGHKS, YYEKEE (reference sequence). The germline V and J ends were trimmed by 2 bases and 2 bases, with 16 bases remaining between them. This CDR3 has 16 amino acids. CDR3 amino acids: CASSFRLGRGNTEAFF. DNA of the CDR3: TGTGCCAGCAGCTTCAGGTTGGGTAGGGGAAACACTGAAGCTTTCTTT.

This clone was picked up one time. V and J are TRBV6-1 and TRBJ2-7; 7 bases line up with TRBD1. The germline CDR1 and CDR2 sequences are MNHNS and SASEGT. V dropped 2 bases and J dropped 2; count of bases not matched to a gene: 6. This CDR3 is 15 amino acids long. CDR3 coding DNA: TGTGCCAGCAGTGAAAGACAGGGTAGTCCCTACGAGCAGTACTTC. Its protein product is CASSERQGSPYEQYF.

V usage is TRBV9 and J usage is TRBJ1-1; no firm D call. CDR3 size: 15 residues. V was trimmed by 0 bases and J by 0 bases, leaving 9 bases between them. From germline, CDR1 is SGDLS and CDR2 YYNGEE. The CDR3 coding sequence is TGTGCCAGCAGCGTAGTTGGCAACATGAACACTGAAGCTTTCTTT. Protein sequence: CASSVVGNMNTEAFF.

This chain uses TRBV7-2 with TRBJ2-7; the D is unclear. There are 11 residues in the CDR3. Germline lookup yields CDR1 SGHTA and CDR2 FQGNSA. V was shortened by 6 bases and J by 7 bases, with 10 bases between the two germline ends. The CDR3 nucleotides read TGTGCCAGCAGAGACACTGGAGAGCAGTACTTC. This translates into CASRDTGEQYF. Variable domain in full (rest from reference TRBV7-2 and TRBJ2-7): GAGVSQSPSNKVTEKGKDVELRCDPISGHTALYWYRQSLGQGLEFLIYFQGNSAPDKSGLPSDRFSAERTGGSVSTLTIQRTQQEDSAVYLCASRDTGEQYFGPGTRLTVT.

The chain combines TRBV7-9 with TRBJ2-1, with 8 bases matching TRBD2. J was trimmed by 5 bases and V by 2 bases; bases with no gene match: 11. Germline V gives CDR1 SEHNR, CDR2 FQNEAQ (reference sequence). There are 17 residues in the CDR3. The CDR3 loop is CASSLPALSGSHNEQFF. The CDR3 DNA reads TGTGCCAGCAGCTTACCCGCCCTGAGCGGGAGCCACAATGAGCAGTTCTTC.

CDR3 region: CASSLAPGVLSSYNSPLHF. The CDR3 DNA follows: TGTGCCAGCAGCTTAGCCCCCGGCGTACTAAGCTCCTATAATTCACCCCTCCACTTT. The J gene is TRBJ1-6, the V gene TRBV11-1; D uncertain. Trimming removed 0 bases from V and 0 bases from J, with 15 bases in between. The CDR3 is 19 amino acids. The germline V gene encodes CDR1 SGHAT and CDR2 FQDESV (reference sequence).